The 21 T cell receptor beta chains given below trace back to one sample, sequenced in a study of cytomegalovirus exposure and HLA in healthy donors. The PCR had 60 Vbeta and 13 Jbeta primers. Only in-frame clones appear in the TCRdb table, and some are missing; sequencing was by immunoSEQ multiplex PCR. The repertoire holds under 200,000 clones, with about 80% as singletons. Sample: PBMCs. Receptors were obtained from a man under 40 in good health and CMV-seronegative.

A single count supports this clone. The CDR3 coding sequence is TGTGCCAGCAGCCCAAGGGTGCCACAGGGCGGAACAGATACGCAGTATTTT. Protein product: CASSPRVPQGGTDTQYF. The rearrangement links TRBV7-8 to TRBJ2-3, with D possibly being TRBD1 (6 bases). The CDR3 is 17 amino acids. Trimming stripped 5 bases from V and 3 bases from J, with 21 bases between. CDR1 and CDR2 (germline): SGHVS, FQNEAQ.

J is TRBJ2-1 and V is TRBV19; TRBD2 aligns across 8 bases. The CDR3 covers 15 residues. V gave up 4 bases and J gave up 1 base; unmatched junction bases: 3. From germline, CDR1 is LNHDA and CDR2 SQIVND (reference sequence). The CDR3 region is CASSTASGSYNEQFF. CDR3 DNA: TGTGCCAGTAGTACGGCTAGCGGGTCCTACAATGAGCAGTTCTTC.

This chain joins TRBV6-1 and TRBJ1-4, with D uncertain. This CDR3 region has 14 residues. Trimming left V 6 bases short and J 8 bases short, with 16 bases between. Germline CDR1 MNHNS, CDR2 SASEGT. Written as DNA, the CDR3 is TGTGCCAGCAGGACGGCTGGCGGGCCAGAAAAACTGTTTTTT. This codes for CASRTAGGPEKLFF.

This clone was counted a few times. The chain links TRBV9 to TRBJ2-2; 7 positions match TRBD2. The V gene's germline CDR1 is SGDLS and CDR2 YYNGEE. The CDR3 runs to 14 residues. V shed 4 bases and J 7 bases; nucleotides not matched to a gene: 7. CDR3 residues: CASSPRTRGGELFF. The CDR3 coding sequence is TGTGCCAGCAGCCCCCGGACTAGGGGCGGGGAGCTGTTTTTT.

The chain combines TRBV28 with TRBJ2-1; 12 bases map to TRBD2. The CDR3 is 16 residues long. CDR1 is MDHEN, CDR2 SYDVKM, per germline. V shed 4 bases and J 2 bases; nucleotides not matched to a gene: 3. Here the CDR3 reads CASSSRTSGAYNEQFF. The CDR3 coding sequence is TGTGCCAGCAGTTCACGGACTAGCGGGGCCTACAATGAGCAGTTCTTC.

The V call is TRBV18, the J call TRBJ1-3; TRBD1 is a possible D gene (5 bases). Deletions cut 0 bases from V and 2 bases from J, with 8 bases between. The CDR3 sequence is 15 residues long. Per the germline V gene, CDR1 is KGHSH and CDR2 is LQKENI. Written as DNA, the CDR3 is TGTGCCAGCTCACCACCCATCAGGGCTGGAAACACCATATATTTT. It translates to CASSPPIRAGNTIYF.

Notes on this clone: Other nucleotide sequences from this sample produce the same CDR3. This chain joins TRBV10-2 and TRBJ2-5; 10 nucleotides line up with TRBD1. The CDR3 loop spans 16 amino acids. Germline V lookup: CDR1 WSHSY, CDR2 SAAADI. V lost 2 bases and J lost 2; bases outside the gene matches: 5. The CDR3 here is CASSEPGQGRQETQYF. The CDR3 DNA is TGCGCCAGCAGTGAGCCGGGACAGGGGAGGCAAGAGACCCAGTACTTC.

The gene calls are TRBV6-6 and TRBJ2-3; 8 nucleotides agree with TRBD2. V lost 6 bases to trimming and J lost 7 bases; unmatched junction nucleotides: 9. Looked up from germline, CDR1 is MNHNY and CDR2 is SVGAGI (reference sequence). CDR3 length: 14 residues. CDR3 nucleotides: TGTGCCAGCAGACCGGGACTAGAAGGTTATACGCAGTATTTT. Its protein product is CASRPGLEGYTQYF.

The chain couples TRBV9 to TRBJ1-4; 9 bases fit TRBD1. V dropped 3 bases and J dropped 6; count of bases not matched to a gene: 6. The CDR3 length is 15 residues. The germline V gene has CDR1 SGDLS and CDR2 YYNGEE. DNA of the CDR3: TGTGCCAGCAGCGGTCCCGGGACAGGGTATGAAAAACTGTTTTTT. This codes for CASSGPGTGYEKLFF.

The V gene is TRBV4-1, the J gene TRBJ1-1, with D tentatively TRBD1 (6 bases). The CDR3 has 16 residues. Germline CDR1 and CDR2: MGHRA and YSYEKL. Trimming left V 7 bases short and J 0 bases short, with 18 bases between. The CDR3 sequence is CASTPTGGQVNTEAFF. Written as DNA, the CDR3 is TGCGCCAGCACCCCAACGGGGGGCCAGGTGAACACTGAAGCTTTCTTT.

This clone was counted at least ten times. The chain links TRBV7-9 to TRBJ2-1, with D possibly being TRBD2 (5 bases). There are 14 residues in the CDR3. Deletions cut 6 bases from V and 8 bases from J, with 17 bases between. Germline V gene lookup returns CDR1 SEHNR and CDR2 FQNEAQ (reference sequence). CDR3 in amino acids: CASSPTLAMDEQFF. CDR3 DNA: TGTGCCAGCAGTCCGACTCTAGCTATGGATGAGCAGTTCTTC.

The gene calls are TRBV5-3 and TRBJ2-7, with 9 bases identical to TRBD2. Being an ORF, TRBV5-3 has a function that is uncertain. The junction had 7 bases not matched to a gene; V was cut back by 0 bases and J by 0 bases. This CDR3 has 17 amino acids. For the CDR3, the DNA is TGTGCCAGAAGCTTGGTACTAGCGGGTACAGGCTCCTACGAGCAGTACTTC. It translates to CARSLVLAGTGSYEQYF.

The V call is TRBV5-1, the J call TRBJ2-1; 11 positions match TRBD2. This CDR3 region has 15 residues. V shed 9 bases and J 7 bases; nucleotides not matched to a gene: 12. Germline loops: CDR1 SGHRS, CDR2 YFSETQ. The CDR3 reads CATQLLAGDGNEQFF. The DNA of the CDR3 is TGCGCCACCCAACTACTAGCGGGGGATGGGAATGAGCAGTTCTTC.

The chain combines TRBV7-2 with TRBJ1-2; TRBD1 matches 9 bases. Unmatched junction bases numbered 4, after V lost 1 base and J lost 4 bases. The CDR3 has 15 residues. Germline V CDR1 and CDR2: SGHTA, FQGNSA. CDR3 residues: CASSLVPGQGYGYTF. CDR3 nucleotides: TGTGCCAGCAGCTTAGTGCCGGGACAGGGCTATGGCTACACCTTC.

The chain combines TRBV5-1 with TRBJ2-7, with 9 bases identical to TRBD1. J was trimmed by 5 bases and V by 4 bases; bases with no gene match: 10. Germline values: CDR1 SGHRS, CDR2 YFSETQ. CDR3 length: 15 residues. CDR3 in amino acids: CASSQYGTGINEQYF. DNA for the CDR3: TGCGCCAGCAGCCAGTATGGGACAGGGATCAACGAGCAGTACTTC.

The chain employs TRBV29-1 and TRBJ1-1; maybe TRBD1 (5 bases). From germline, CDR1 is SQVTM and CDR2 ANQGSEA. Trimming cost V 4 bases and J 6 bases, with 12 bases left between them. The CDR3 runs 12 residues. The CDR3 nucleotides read TGCAGCGTTGGTACAGGCGAGGCTGAAGCTTTCTTT. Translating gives CSVGTGEAEAFF.

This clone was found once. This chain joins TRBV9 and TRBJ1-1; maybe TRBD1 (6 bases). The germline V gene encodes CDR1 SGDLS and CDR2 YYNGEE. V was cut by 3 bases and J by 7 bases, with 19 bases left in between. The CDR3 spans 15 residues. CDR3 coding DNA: TGTGCCAGCAGCGCAGCAGGGGTAGGTACCTATGAAGCTTTCTTT. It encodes CASSAAGVGTYEAFF.

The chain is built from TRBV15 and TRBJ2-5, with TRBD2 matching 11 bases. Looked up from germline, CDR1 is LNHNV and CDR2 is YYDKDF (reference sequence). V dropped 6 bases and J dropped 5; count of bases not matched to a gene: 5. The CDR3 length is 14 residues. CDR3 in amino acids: CATSSSSGRETQYF. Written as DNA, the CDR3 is TGTGCCACCAGTTCGTCTAGCGGGAGGGAGACCCAGTACTTC.

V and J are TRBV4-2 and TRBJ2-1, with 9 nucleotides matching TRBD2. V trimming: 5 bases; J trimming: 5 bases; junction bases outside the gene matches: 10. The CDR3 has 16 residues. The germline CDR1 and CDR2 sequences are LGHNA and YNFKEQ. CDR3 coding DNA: TGTGCCAGCAGCAGACCAGCGGGGGGCCGGGACAATGAGCAGTTCTTC. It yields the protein CASSRPAGGRDNEQFF.

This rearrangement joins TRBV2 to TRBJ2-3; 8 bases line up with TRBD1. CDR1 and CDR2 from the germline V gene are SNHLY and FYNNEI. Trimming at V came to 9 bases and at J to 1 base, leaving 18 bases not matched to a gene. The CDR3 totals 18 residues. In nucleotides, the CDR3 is TGTGCCAGGGATTATGGACAGGGACCTCTCTTGGGCACAGATACGCAGTATTTT. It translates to CARDYGQGPLLGTDTQYF. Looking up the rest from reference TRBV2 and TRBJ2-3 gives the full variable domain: EPEVTQTPSHQVTQMGQEVILRCVPISNHLYFYWYRQILGQKVEFLVSFYNNEISEKSEIFDDQFSVERPDGSNFTLKIRSTKLEDSAMYFCARDYGQGPLLGTDTQYFGPGTRLTVL.

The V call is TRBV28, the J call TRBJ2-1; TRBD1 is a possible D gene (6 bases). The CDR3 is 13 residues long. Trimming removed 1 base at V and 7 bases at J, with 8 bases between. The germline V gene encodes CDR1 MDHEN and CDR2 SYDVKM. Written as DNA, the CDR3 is TGTGCCAGCAGTTTATACAGGGAAAATGAGCAGTTCTTC. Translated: CASSLYRENEQFF.